This TCR beta chain was documented in a study of shared clonotypes between healthy human individuals. Study context: Per-donor plates numbered three CD4 naive, three CD4 memory, two CD8 naive and one CD8 memory.

Method: immunoSEQ multiplex PCR; TCRdb's copy keeps in-frame clones and lacks some. The repertoire consists of more than 2 million clones, with approximately 94% occurring once and the leading ten covering around 0.13%. Trimming removed 5 bases at V and 0 bases at J, with 8 bases between. The CDR3 sequence is 14 residues long. Germline V CDR1 and CDR2: LNHDA, SQIVND (reference sequence). V gene TRBV19 combines with J gene TRBJ1-5, with TRBD1 as a possible D gene (5 bases). The sequenced material came from naive CD4+ T cells sorted from blood. The subset here: CD45RA+ positively selected. The receptor's source is a man aged 18 to 29 in good health. The CDR3, as DNA: TGTGCCAGTAGTGGGGCTTATAGCAATCAGCCCCAGCATTTT. Amino acid sequence: CASSGAYSNQPQHF.